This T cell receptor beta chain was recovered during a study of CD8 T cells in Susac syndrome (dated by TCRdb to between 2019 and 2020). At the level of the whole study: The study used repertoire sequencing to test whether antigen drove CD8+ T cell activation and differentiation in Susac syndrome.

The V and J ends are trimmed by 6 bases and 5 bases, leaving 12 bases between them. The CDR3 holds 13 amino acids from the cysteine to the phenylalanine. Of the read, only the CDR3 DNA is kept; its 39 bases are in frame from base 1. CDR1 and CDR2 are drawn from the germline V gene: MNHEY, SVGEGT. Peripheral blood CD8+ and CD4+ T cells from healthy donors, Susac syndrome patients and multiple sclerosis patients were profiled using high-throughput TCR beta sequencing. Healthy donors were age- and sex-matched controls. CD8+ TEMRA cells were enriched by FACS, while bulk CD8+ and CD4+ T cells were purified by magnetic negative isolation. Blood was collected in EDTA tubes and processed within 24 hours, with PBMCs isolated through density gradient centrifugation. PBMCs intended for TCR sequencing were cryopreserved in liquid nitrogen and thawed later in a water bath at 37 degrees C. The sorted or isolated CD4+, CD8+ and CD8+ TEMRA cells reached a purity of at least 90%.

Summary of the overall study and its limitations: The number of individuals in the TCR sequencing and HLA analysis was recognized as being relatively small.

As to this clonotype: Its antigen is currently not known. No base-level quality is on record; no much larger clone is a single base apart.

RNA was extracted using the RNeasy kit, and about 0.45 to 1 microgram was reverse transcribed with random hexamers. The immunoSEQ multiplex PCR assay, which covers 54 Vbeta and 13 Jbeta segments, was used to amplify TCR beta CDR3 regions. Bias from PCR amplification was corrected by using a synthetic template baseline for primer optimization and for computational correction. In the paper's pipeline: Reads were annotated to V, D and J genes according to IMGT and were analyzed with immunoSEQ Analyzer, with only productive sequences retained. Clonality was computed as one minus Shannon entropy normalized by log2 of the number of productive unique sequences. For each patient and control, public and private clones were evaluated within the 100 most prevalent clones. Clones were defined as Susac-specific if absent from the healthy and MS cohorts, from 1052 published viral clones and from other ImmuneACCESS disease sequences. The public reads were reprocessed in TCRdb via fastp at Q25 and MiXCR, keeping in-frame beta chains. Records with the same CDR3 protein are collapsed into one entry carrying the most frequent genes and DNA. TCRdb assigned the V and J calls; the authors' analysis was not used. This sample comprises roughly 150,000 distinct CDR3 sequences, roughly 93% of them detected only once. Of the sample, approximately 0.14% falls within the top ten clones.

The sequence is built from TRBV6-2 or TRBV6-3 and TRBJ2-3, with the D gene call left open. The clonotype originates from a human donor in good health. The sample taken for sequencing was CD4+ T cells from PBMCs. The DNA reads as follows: TGTGCCAGCAGAAGTAACCGAGGAGATACGCAGTATTTT. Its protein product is CASRSNRGDTQYF.